A selection of T cell receptor beta chains follows, all from one sample in a study of blood T cell repertoires in COVID-19. Measured with immunoSEQ multiplex PCR; TCRdb has only the in-frame clones, and not every one. Of roughly 500,000 clones listed, approximately 89% were seen once; the top ten hold about 1%. The material sequenced was peripheral blood. These receptors all stem from a man younger than 30 with COVID-19, enrolled during active disease. The CDR3 runs from the conserved cysteine through the conserved F or W. A D gene is named only where the DNA matches it firmly. Part of the rows lack a size; the others show once, few, many or a class for expanded clones.

>-|once|TRBV3-1/TRBV3-2|TRBJ1-5
TGTGCCAGCAGCCGCGGGACGGCTCAGCCCCAGCATTTT
CASSRGTAQPQHF
>-|-|TRBV3-1/TRBV3-2|TRBJ1-1
TGTGCCAGCAGCCAAGAATTGCGGGTTGAAGCTTTCTTT
CASSQELRVEAFF
>TRBD2|-|TRBV3-1/TRBV3-2|TRBJ2-5
TGTGCCAGCAGCCAAGGGACTAGCGGGCACCCGGCGATTCAAGAGACCCAGTACTTC
CASSQGTSGHPAIQETQYF
>-|once|TRBV15|TRBJ1-6
TGTGCCACCAGCAGAGAAAGTGAGAGCTCCTATAATTCACCCCTCCACTTT
CATSRESESSYNSPLHF
>TRBD2|-|TRBV7-8|TRBJ2-7
TGTGCCAGCAGCTTCGCGACTAGCGGGTCGTACGAGCAGTACTTC
CASSFATSGSYEQYF
>-|-|TRBV2|TRBJ1-1
TGTGCCAGCAGTGTGACAGATAACACTGAAGCTTTCTTT
CASSVTDNTEAFF
>-|few|TRBV19|TRBJ1-3
TGTGCCAGTAGCCGACAGGCAAGCTCTGGAAACACCATATATTTT
CASSRQASSGNTIYF
>-|-|TRBV18|TRBJ1-2
TGTGCCAGCTCACCAGGAGGAGTCAATAGCTACACCTTC
CASSPGGVNSYTF
>TRBD2|-|TRBV19|TRBJ2-2
TGTGCCAGTAGTACCGACCGGGGGGGGACCGGGGAGCTGTTTTTT
CASSTDRGGTGELFF
>TRBD1|few|TRBV19|TRBJ2-3
TGTGCCAGTAGTCCCCAGACAGGGGGCTATTTGGAAACAGATACGCAGTATTTT
CASSPQTGGYLETDTQYF
>-|-|TRBV13|TRBJ1-1
TGTGCCAGCAGCTTACGGGCAGGGTACACTGAAGCTTTCTTT
CASSLRAGYTEAFF
>-|-|TRBV28|TRBJ2-3
TGTGCCAGCAGTTTAGCGACAGATACGCAGTATTTT
CASSLATDTQYF
>-|once|TRBV5-6|TRBJ2-5
TGTGCCAGCAGATATCTTGACAGCCCCCAAGAGACCCAGTACTTC
CASRYLDSPQETQYF
>TRBD1|-|TRBV7-2|TRBJ2-7
TGTGCCAGCAGCGTAACCGGGACAGGGACAACCTACGAGCAGTACTTC
CASSVTGTGTTYEQYF
>TRBD1|-|TRBV12-5|TRBJ2-5
TGTGCTAGTGGTTTGATCCGGACAGGCCCACAAGAGACCCAGTACTTC
CASGLIRTGPQETQYF
>TRBD1|-|TRBV6-6|TRBJ2-1
TGTGCCAGCAGTACAGGGACAGGCTACTACAATGAGCAGTTCTTC
CASSTGTGYYNEQFF
>-|-|TRBV3-1/TRBV3-2|TRBJ2-1
TGTGCCAGCAGCCTGGACAGAAGCTCCTACAATGAGCAGTTCTTC
CASSLDRSSYNEQFF
>TRBD2|once|TRBV29-1|TRBJ2-7
TGCAGCGTGAGGACTAGCGGTCTCTACGAGCAGTACTTC
CSVRTSGLYEQYF
>-|-|TRBV27|TRBJ2-5
TGTGCCAGCAGTCTCCTAGGGGGGGCGCTGAAAGAGACCCAGTACTTC
CASSLLGGALKETQYF
>-|-|TRBV6-5|TRBJ1-1
TGTGCCAGCAGCTTAACAGGGAGAGGGGCTGAAGCTTTCTTT
CASSLTGRGAEAFF
>TRBD1|-|TRBV27|TRBJ2-7
TGTGCCAGCAGTTTAGCACAGGGGGCCGTCGAGCAGTACTTC
CASSLAQGAVEQYF
>-|-|TRBV4-1|TRBJ1-6
TGCGCCAGCAGCCAAGTTCCTTATAATTCACCCCTCCACTTT
CASSQVPYNSPLHF
>-|-|TRBV6-2/TRBV6-3|TRBJ2-1
TGTGCCAGCAGTTACGTATCCTACAATGAGCAGTTCTTC
CASSYVSYNEQFF
>TRBD2|-|TRBV11-2|TRBJ2-3
TGTGCCAGCAGCTTGGTCGGGAGGGCTAGCACAGATACGCAGTATTTT
CASSLVGRASTDTQYF
>TRBD1|-|TRBV15|TRBJ2-3
TGTGCCACCAGCAGACAGGGGGCTAGCACAGATACGCAGTATTTT
CATSRQGASTDTQYF
>-|-|TRBV11-3|TRBJ2-3
TGTGCCAGCAGCTTTCCGCAGGGTGGTGGTACAGATACGCAGTATTTT
CASSFPQGGGTDTQYF
>-|once|TRBV24-1|TRBJ2-3
TGTGCCACCCAACAAAATACAGATACGCAGTATTTT
CATQQNTDTQYF
>-|-|TRBV7-2|TRBJ2-3
TGTGCCAGCAGCTTATGGCAGGGGCACACAGATACGCAGTATTTT
CASSLWQGHTDTQYF
>-|-|TRBV19|TRBJ1-2
TGTGCCAGTACCCCAACCCAGGGGCCCTATGGCTACACCTTC
CASTPTQGPYGYTF
>TRBD1|-|TRBV5-8|TRBJ1-5
TGTGCCAGCAGGGGACAGGGCGCCCAGCCCCAGCATTTT
CASRGQGAQPQHF
>-|-|TRBV30|TRBJ1-3
TGTGCCTGGAGTCCGGACTTCACCATATATTTT
CAWSPDFTIYF